The rows below give T cell receptor beta chains drawn from one sample of a study of coeliac disease. The method was immunoSEQ multiplex PCR; TCRdb's version includes in-frame clones alone and lacks a portion of them. The repertoire holds fewer than 1,900 clones, with about 60% as singletons. Sequencing was done on a sample of intraepithelial lymphocytes from the gut. These receptors all come from a woman aged 50 to 65 with celiac disease on a gluten-free diet. Both conserved end residues are part of each CDR3.

V gene,CDR3 protein
TRBV11-1,CASSLDMNPGFNTEAFF
TRBV19,CASSIAGGPYEQYF
TRBV11-2,CASSLWTSGGPYNTQYF
TRBV4-3,CASSYSRDYSYEQYF
TRBV2,CASSEWTGERSYNSPLHF
TRBV9,CASSHSYEAIMNTEAFF
TRBV5-1,CASSLVGYGYTF
TRBV4-3,CASSQGAGGRSGNTIYF
TRBV7-9,CASSVTSGAYNEQFF
TRBV4-3,CASSQDSQGYEQYF
TRBV18,CASSPLQRGHQETQYF